These T cell receptor beta chains were read from a single sample in a study of T cell changes during pregnancy in multiple sclerosis. Here immunoSEQ multiplex PCR was the method, and the copy in TCRdb shows in-frame clones only, minus some. The sample carries about 100,000 clones, about 92% recorded once. Sequencing was performed on peripheral blood, taken after pregnancy. The receptor set was obtained from a female donor with multiple sclerosis, enrolled in a pregnancy study. CDR3s include the opening cysteine and the closing phenylalanine or tryptophan. Each record gives: clone size, J gene, V gene, D gene, CDR3 DNA, CDR3 protein. A D gene is named only where the DNA matches it firmly. Clone size appears in some rows only: once, few, many, or a class for an expanded clone.

NA,TRBJ2-7,TRBV9,TRBD1,TGTGCCAGCAGCGTAGGACAGGGGGCCTCCTACGAGCAGTACTTC,CASSVGQGASYEQYF
few,TRBJ1-3,TRBV10-3,NA,TGTGCCATCAGTGGGACAGTCTTTGGAAACACCATATATTTT,CAISGTVFGNTIYF
NA,TRBJ2-1,TRBV9,NA,TGTGCCAGCAGCCCCCAGGAGGGGTATGAGCAGTTCTTC,CASSPQEGYEQFF
NA,TRBJ1-1,TRBV27,TRBD1,TGTGCCAGCAGTCCTACCCTCGGGACAGGGTACTCTGAAGCTTTCTTT,CASSPTLGTGYSEAFF
NA,TRBJ2-3,TRBV11-1,NA,TGTGCCAGCAGCTTACCCTCTGATACGCAGTATTTT,CASSLPSDTQYF
NA,TRBJ1-2,TRBV7-2,NA,TGTGCCAGCAGCTCCCTAGGGGTTCAGGGCGGTGGCTACACCTTC,CASSSLGVQGGGYTF
NA,TRBJ2-7,TRBV4-1,TRBD2,TGCGCCAGCGAACCGGGACTAGCGCTTTCCTACGAGCAGTACTTC,CASEPGLALSYEQYF
NA,TRBJ1-2,TRBV5-1,NA,TGCGCCAGCAGCATGACAGGAGCTAACTATGGCTACACCTTC,CASSMTGANYGYTF
few,TRBJ2-3,TRBV4-2,TRBD2,TGTGCCAGCAGCCGGGACTATGGCACAGATACGCAGTATTTT,CASSRDYGTDTQYF
NA,TRBJ2-2,TRBV2,TRBD1,TGTGCCAGCGGAAAGACAGGGGGCACCGGGGAGCTGTTTTTT,CASGKTGGTGELFF
NA,TRBJ1-2,TRBV4-1,TRBD1,TGCGCCAGCAGCCCCCGGACAGGAAACTATGGCTACACCTTC,CASSPRTGNYGYTF
NA,TRBJ1-6,TRBV6-6,TRBD1,TGTGCCAGCAGTTACTCGAGACAGGGGGACTCACCCCTCCACTTT,CASSYSRQGDSPLHF
NA,TRBJ1-2,TRBV25-1,TRBD1,TGTGCCAGCAGTAGACAGGGTAGCTATGGCTACACCTTC,CASSRQGSYGYTF
once,TRBJ1-2,TRBV13,TRBD1,TGTGCCAGCAGCACACCGGGACAGAACTATGGCTACACCTTC,CASSTPGQNYGYTF
NA,TRBJ2-6,TRBV5-1,TRBD1,TGCGCCAGCAGCTTCCGACAGGGAAACTCTGGGGCCAACGTCCTGACTTTC,CASSFRQGNSGANVLTF
NA,TRBJ2-7,TRBV5-6,NA,TGTGCCAGCAGCTCCGTCTACGAGCAGTACTTC,CASSSVYEQYF
NA,TRBJ2-3,TRBV7-2,NA,TGTGCCAGCAGCTTAGTCGCGGCGCCAGATACGCAGTATTTT,CASSLVAAPDTQYF